This T cell receptor (beta chain) was captured in a study of Tregs in tolerant kidney transplant recipients. In germline, CDR1 is SNHLY, CDR2 FYNNEI. This CDR3 spans 13 amino acids. Using immunoSEQ multiplex PCR, the repertoire was profiled, and TCRdb retains in-frame clones only, with some absent. Among 75,000 to 100,000 clones listed, roughly 93% were seen once. Related graft donors supplied nonmyeloablative bone marrow transplants, and mixed chimerism was transient. This clone occurred once. Mismatch with germline at one junction end may stem from a read error. The chain has TRBV2 and TRBJ1-2, with 10 bases lining up with TRBD1. Specimen: CD4+ T cells from blood (PBMCs), collected 12 months after the transplant. The sequence was collected from a human patient who received a combined kidney and bone marrow transplant. T cells may partly derive from the graft donor. In nucleotides, the CDR3 is TGTGCCTTACGGGACAGGGGTAACTATGGCTACTCCTTC. This sequence encodes CALRDRGNYGYSF.